This T cell receptor beta chain emerged from a study of response to subunit inactivated influenza vaccine. Findings and caveats of the study: It was suggested by the authors that few new T cells are recruited by each seasonal influenza vaccination.

This clonotype was observed many times. Its target is unknown. This CDR3 is built from 16 residues. CDR1 is SEHNR and CDR2 is FQNEAQ in the germline V gene (reference sequence). Trimming stripped 2 bases from V and 8 bases from J, with 21 bases between. TCRdb ran MiXCR on the RT-PCR reads and lists one entry per CDR3 protein. The sample lists hundreds of thousands of distinct CDR3 sequences, 6% to 9% occurring once. The sequence derives from a man between 50 and 70 years old who received an inactivated influenza vaccine. The chain uses TRBV7-9 and TRBJ1-2; D ambiguous. This specimen was PBMCs from blood, taken less than 25 months after vaccination. The CDR3 spells CASSLTGQPITGGYTF. The CDR3 region has the DNA TGTGCCAGCAGCTTAACCGGCCAACCTATAACCGGGGGCTACACCTTC.